This paragraph covers one TCR beta chain sequence. This entry is derived from a study of blood T cell repertoires in COVID-19. As for the study in general: The United States, Italy and Spain were the sources of the acute and convalescent COVID-19 samples.

Sequenced by immunoSEQ multiplex PCR; TCRdb stores in-frame clones only, minus some. The sample includes about 320,000 clones, 86% seen only once; the top ten take roughly a tenth. Adults between about 18 and 89 years of age took part from about 24 US areas. Which cohort a participant joined came from the clinical history participants gave. Donors in Cohort 3 who had recovered were those with two negative PCRs, healthcare professional clearance, or resolution of their symptoms. With V trimmed by 5 bases and J by 2 bases, 7 bases remained unmatched. Germline loops: CDR1 SGHVS, CDR2 FQNEAQ. The CDR3 sequence is 16 residues long.

This receptor was identified in a woman in her late teens or twenties who had recovered from COVID-19. The rearrangement uses TRBV7-8 and TRBJ2-3, with 10 bases lining up with TRBD1. Sequencing was carried out using PBMCs or T cells enriched from blood (not recorded which). This chain's CDR3 is CASSSAGTGATDTQYF. The CDR3 DNA reads TGTGCCAGCAGCAGCGCCGGGACAGGGGCCACAGATACGCAGTATTTT.